The 22 T cell receptor beta chains in this list originate from one sample, sequenced in a study of blood T cell repertoires in COVID-19. Sequenced by immunoSEQ multiplex PCR; TCRdb stores in-frame clones only, minus some. Of about 39,000 clones listed, around 74% are singletons. The source material was peripheral blood. Receptor source: a man between 65 and 85 years old with acute or convalescent COVID-19.

The V gene is TRBV6-1, the J gene TRBJ1-5, with 7 bases matching TRBD1. The V and J ends lost 1 base and 6 bases, in that order; junction bases with no gene match: 3. The CDR3 contains 14 residues. The V gene's germline CDR1 is MNHNS and CDR2 SASEGT. The CDR3 region has the DNA TGTGCCAGCAGTGAAGAGACAGGGATTCAGCCCCAGCATTTT. It codes for CASSEETGIQPQHF.

This clone was found a few times. This chain uses TRBV29-1 with TRBJ1-1; D not certain. The ends were cut back, 4 bases at V and 4 bases at J, with 13 bases in the middle. This CDR3 is 13 amino acids long. Germline V gene data show CDR1 as SQVTM and CDR2 as ANQGSEA. CDR3 residues: CSVVGDLATEAFF. CDR3 DNA sequence: TGCAGCGTTGTCGGGGATCTTGCCACTGAAGCTTTCTTT.

V is TRBV10-3 and J is TRBJ2-3; 7 nucleotides line up with TRBD1. J gave up 4 bases and V 8 bases, and 3 bases lay outside the gene matches. Germline V gene data show CDR1 as ENHRY and CDR2 as SYGVKD. The CDR3 covers 12 residues. The CDR3 DNA reads TGTGCCATCGGGGACAGCTCAGATACGCAGTATTTT. This codes for CAIGDSSDTQYF.

This chain links TRBV4-2 with TRBJ2-1, with D perhaps TRBD2 (7 bases). The V end lost 4 bases, the J end lost 3 bases, and 13 bases lay between the germline ends. The CDR3 consists of 15 residues. The germline CDR1 and CDR2 sequences are LGHNA and YNFKEQ. The chain's CDR3 is CASSPGGGVYNEQFF. CDR3 bases: TGTGCCAGCAGCCCAGGAGGGGGGGTCTACAATGAGCAGTTCTTC.

The V gene is TRBV9, the J gene TRBJ1-6; D is possibly TRBD1 (6 bases). V was shortened by 0 bases and J by 5 bases, with 9 bases between the two germline ends. Germline V gene sequence: CDR1 SGDLS, CDR2 YYNGEE. This CDR3 comprises 15 residues. The CDR3 here is CASSVGTVDNSPLHF. The CDR3 coding sequence is TGTGCCAGCAGCGTAGGGACAGTCGATAATTCACCCCTCCACTTT.

The rearrangement links TRBV19 to TRBJ1-6, with 9 nucleotides matching TRBD1. This CDR3 comprises 17 residues. V was clipped by 1 base and J by 7 bases; unmatched bases: 8. Germline values: CDR1 LNHDA, CDR2 SQIVND (reference sequence). CDR3 protein: CASSIGGQGRGNSPLHF. For the CDR3, the DNA is TGTGCCAGTAGTATAGGGGGACAGGGTAGAGGGAATTCACCCCTCCACTTT.

The chain employs TRBV12-3 or TRBV12-4 and TRBJ2-7; TRBD1 aligns across 9 bases. The CDR3 length is 13 residues. With V trimmed by 5 bases and J by 6 bases, 5 bases remained unmatched. The CDR3 DNA reads TGTGCCAGCAGTACTGGACAGGGGTCCGAGCAGTACTTC. It translates to CASSTGQGSEQYF.

The rearrangement uses TRBV6-1 and TRBJ1-2, with 8 positions matching TRBD1. V lost 4 bases, J lost 5 bases, and 12 bases stayed unmatched. Germline V gives CDR1 MNHNS, CDR2 SASEGT. The CDR3 extends over 16 amino acids. CDR3 in amino acids: CASSGGQGGWGYGYTF. The CDR3 DNA reads TGTGCCAGCAGTGGAGGACAGGGAGGTTGGGGGTATGGCTACACCTTC.

The chain links TRBV3-1 (or the pseudogene TRBV3-2) to TRBJ2-7, with 8 bases identical to TRBD1. V dropped 4 bases and J dropped 0; count of bases not matched to a gene: 5. CDR3 size: 15 residues. Germline V gene sequence: CDR1 LGHDT, CDR2 YNNKEL (reference sequence). The CDR3 sequence: CASSPWDRSSYEQYF. Written as DNA, the CDR3 is TGTGCCAGCAGCCCCTGGGACAGGAGCTCCTACGAGCAGTACTTC.

This clone has only a few counts. The V call is TRBV10-3, the J call TRBJ2-1; TRBD1 agrees at 10 bases. The CDR3 contains 14 residues. V lost 7 bases to trimming and J lost 10 bases; unmatched junction nucleotides: 10. Germline assignment: CDR1 ENHRY and CDR2 SYGVKD. CDR3 nucleotides: TGTGCCATCACCCGGGGACAGGGGAAGTCCGAGCAGTTCTTC. Amino acid sequence: CAITRGQGKSEQFF.

This chain joins TRBV19 and TRBJ2-6, with D perhaps matching TRBD1 (6 bases). CDR1 is LNHDA and CDR2 is SQIVND in the germline V gene (reference sequence). With 6 bases removed from V and 4 bases from J, the gap between germline ends came to 16 bases. This CDR3 has 16 amino acids. The CDR3 DNA follows: TGTGCCAGTAGGTTAATCCCAGGGGCCGGGGCCAACGTCCTGACTTTC. Translation: CASRLIPGAGANVLTF.

The chain recombines TRBV11-2 with TRBJ2-7; possible D gene TRBD1, 6 bases. V lost 5 bases and J 0 bases, leaving 11 bases between the germline ends. Germline V CDR1 and CDR2: SGHAT, FQNNGV. The CDR3 extends over 14 amino acids. CDR3 sequence reads: CASSEGDPSYEQYF. CDR3 coding DNA: TGTGCCAGCAGCGAGGGGGACCCCTCCTACGAGCAGTACTTC. The full variable domain, its missing parts supplied by reference TRBV11-2 and TRBJ2-7, is EAGVAQSPRYKIIEKRQSVAFWCNPISGHATLYWYQQILGQGPKLLIQFQNNGVVDDSQLPKDRFSAERLKGVDSTLKIQPAKLEDSAVYLCASSEGDPSYEQYFGPGTRLTVT.

The V and J genes are TRBV7-9 and TRBJ1-6; D is unresolved. CDR1 and CDR2 from the germline V gene are SEHNR and FQNEAQ (reference sequence). CDR3 length: 14 residues. Trimming stripped 3 bases from V and 0 bases from J, with 3 bases between. The CDR3, as DNA: TGTGCCAGCAGCTTGAGCTCCTATAATTCACCCCTCCACTTT. This encodes CASSLSSYNSPLHF.

This chain links TRBV9 with TRBJ1-6, with 8 positions matching TRBD1. Looked up from germline, CDR1 is SGDLS and CDR2 is YYNGEE. The V gene end was trimmed by 0 bases and the J gene end by 9 bases; junction bases not matched to a gene: 5. CDR3 length: 15 amino acids. CDR3 region: CASSVGETGVSPLHF. The DNA of the CDR3 is TGTGCCAGCAGCGTAGGAGAGACAGGGGTTTCACCCCTCCACTTT.

In its sample, this clone was seen a few times. The gene calls are TRBV29-1 and TRBJ1-1, with D possibly being TRBD1 (6 bases). Germline loops: CDR1 SQVTM, CDR2 ANQGSEA. The CDR3 loop spans 12 amino acids. V shed 8 bases and J shed 0 bases, with 10 bases lying between them. CDR3 nucleotide sequence: TGCAGCACCAGGGGAATGAACACTGAAGCTTTCTTT. Protein: CSTRGMNTEAFF. Based on the CDR3 plus reference TRBV29-1 and TRBJ1-1, the full variable domain is SAVISQKPSRDICQRGTSLTIQCQVDSQVTMMFWYRQQPGQSLTLIATANQGSEATYESGFVIDKFPISRPNLTFSTLTVSNMSPEDSSIYLCSTRGMNTEAFFGQGTRLTVV.

The chain uses TRBV9 and TRBJ1-1; D might be TRBD1 (6 bases). V lost 0 bases and J 6 bases, leaving 6 bases between the germline ends. Germline V gene lookup returns CDR1 SGDLS and CDR2 YYNGEE. The CDR3 extends over 12 amino acids. CDR3 DNA sequence: TGTGCCAGCAGCGTAGAGGGGGCTGAAGCTTTCTTT. This codes for CASSVEGAEAFF. Full variable domain (remainder filled in from reference TRBV9 and TRBJ1-1): DSGVTQTPKHLITATGQRVTLRCSPRSGDLSVYWYQQSLDQGLQFLIQYYNGEERAKGNILERFSAQQFPDLHSELNLSSLELGDSALYFCASSVEGAEAFFGQGTRLTVV.

V and J are TRBV20-1 and TRBJ1-1; D not certain. Germline values: CDR1 DFQATT, CDR2 SNEGSKA (reference sequence). This CDR3 contains 11 residues. V was pared by 6 bases and J by 2 bases, with 7 bases between. The CDR3 sequence: CSAPLNTEAFF. The CDR3 DNA reads as TGCAGTGCCCCTCTTAACACTGAAGCTTTCTTT.

The chain couples TRBV20-1 to TRBJ1-2, with D possibly matching TRBD1 (5 bases). This CDR3 has 8 amino acids. Germline CDR1 is DFQATT and CDR2 is SNEGSKA (reference sequence). The CDR3 DNA sequence: TGCAAGGGGAATGGCTACACCTTC. Its translation: CKGNGYTF.

Judged by abundance, this clone is medium-sized. The chain has TRBV28 and TRBJ2-5, with D tentatively TRBD2 (6 bases). The germline V gene encodes CDR1 MDHEN and CDR2 SYDVKM. The CDR3 spans 12 residues. V was cut by 7 bases and J by 5 bases, with 11 bases left in between. The CDR3 bases are TGTGCCAGCAACGTGGGGAGGGAGACCCAGTACTTC. Protein product: CASNVGRETQYF. Full variable domain (outside the CDR3, taken from reference TRBV28 and TRBJ2-5): DVKVTQSSRYLVKRTGEKVFLECVQDMDHENMFWYRQDPGLGLRLIYFSYDVKMKEKGDIPEGYSVSREKKERFSLILESASTNQTSMYLCASNVGRETQYFGPGTRLLVL.

This chain connects TRBV25-1 to TRBJ2-1; 7 bases are shared with TRBD1. Germline CDR1 and CDR2: MGHDK and SYGVNS. This CDR3 is built from 12 residues. With 5 bases clipped from V and 7 bases from J, the junction kept 2 bases outside the gene matches. Here the CDR3 reads CASSYRGNEQFF. The CDR3 region has the DNA TGTGCCAGCAGTTACAGGGGTAATGAGCAGTTCTTC.

This clone is medium-sized (0.01 to 0.1%) in the sample. This rearrangement joins TRBV19 to TRBJ2-1, with 10 bases aligning to TRBD2. The CDR3 contains 14 residues. Germline trimming cut 8 bases from V and 8 bases from J; bases unmatched to any gene: 9. In germline, CDR1 is LNHDA, CDR2 SQIVND (reference sequence). CDR3 in DNA: TGTGCCAGTTTATCTAGCGGGAGCAGGGATGAGCAGTTCTTC. It codes for CASLSSGSRDEQFF.

The V gene is TRBV3-1 (or the pseudogene TRBV3-2), the J gene TRBJ1-3; TRBD1 is a possible D gene (6 bases). The length of the CDR3 is 17 residues. Trimming pared 1 base from V and 0 bases from J, leaving 13 bases between. The germline V gene has CDR1 LGHDT and CDR2 YNNKEL (reference sequence). CDR3 in amino acids: CASSQGGRGISGNTIYF. The CDR3 bases are TGTGCCAGCAGCCAAGGAGGCAGGGGAATCTCTGGAAACACCATATATTTT.